This TCR beta chain appears in the sequencing data of a study of OX40 agonist ivuxolimab in advanced cancers. Concerning this clone itself: Its target is unknown.

Study-wide points: Expanded peripheral T-cell antigen specificity went undetermined.

Assay used: immunoSEQ multiplex PCR; TCRdb lists only in-frame clones, some missing. The sample shows fewer than 85,000 clones, about 93% of them seen only once. The CDR3 spans 16 residues. Unmatched junction bases numbered 15, after V lost 6 bases and J lost 4 bases. Germline V gene lookup returns CDR1 MNHEY and CDR2 SMNVEV (reference sequence). V usage is TRBV27 and J usage is TRBJ2-7; 7 bases map to TRBD1. The receptor comes from an adult with an advanced solid tumor such as melanoma, head and neck, liver or kidney cancer. The sequencing here drew on CD4+ or CD8+ T cells sorted from blood, taken in a trial of the OX40 agonist ivuxolimab. As DNA, the CDR3 is TGTGCCAGCAGGGACCCCCCTGGACAGGTAGGGTACGAGCAGTACTTC. It yields the protein CASRDPPGQVGYEQYF.